A selection of T cell receptor beta chains follows, all from one sample in a study of T cells after yellow fever vaccination. MiXCR, run by TCRdb on the 5' RACE reads, gives a single entry per CDR3 protein. The table records some 560,000 distinct CDR3 sequences, less than 20% of them present only once. The sequenced sample was PBMCs, obtained 15 days after the yellow fever booster vaccination. All receptors derive from a man aged 25-40 years who received the YFV17D yellow fever vaccine. CDR3s include the opening cysteine and the closing phenylalanine or tryptophan. The D gene is left open where the match is weak. Only part of the rows carry a size: once, few, many, or a class if the clone is expanded.

>.|.|TRBJ2-5|TRBV5-1
CASSWAQETQYF
TGCGCCAGCAGCTGGGCCCAAGAGACCCAGTACTTC
>few|.|TRBJ2-7|TRBV4-3
CASQQRRKGAYEQYF
TGCGCCAGCCAGCAGAGAAGGAAGGGGGCCTACGAGCAGTACTTC
>.|.|TRBJ2-7|TRBV7-2
CASSLDSSELGEQYF
TGTGCCAGCAGCTTAGACTCCTCAGAACTGGGCGAGCAGTACTTC
>once|.|TRBJ2-2|TRBV10-1
CASRGETNTGELFF
TGCGCCAGCAGGGGGGAAACCAACACCGGGGAGCTGTTTTTT
>.|.|TRBJ2-7|TRBV20-1
CSARDLGEVWDEQYF
TGCAGTGCTAGAGATTTGGGGGAGGTGTGGGACGAGCAGTACTTC
>.|TRBD1|TRBJ2-1|TRBV5-1
CASRSRDRYNEQFF
TGCGCCAGCAGGTCCCGGGACAGGTACAATGAGCAGTTCTTC
>.|.|TRBJ2-7|TRBV9
CASSVESRREQYF
TGTGCCAGCAGCGTAGAGTCCAGGAGGGAGCAGTACTTC
>.|TRBD2|TRBJ2-1|TRBV9
CASSVDLAGDEQFF
TGTGCCAGCAGCGTAGACCTAGCGGGCGATGAGCAGTTCTTC
>.|TRBD2|TRBJ2-5|TRBV5-6
CASSKLAGGRETQYF
TGTGCCAGCAGCAAACTAGCGGGAGGGCGGGAGACCCAGTACTTC
>.|TRBD2|TRBJ2-1|TRBV9
CASSVSGSSNEQFF
TGTGCCAGCAGCGTCAGCGGGAGTTCCAATGAGCAGTTCTTC
>.|.|TRBJ1-1|TRBV5-1
CASSSSFRSGNTEAFF
TGCGCCAGCAGCTCAAGCTTTCGGTCAGGGAACACTGAAGCTTTCTTT
>.|.|TRBJ1-6|TRBV6-2/TRBV6-3
CASSKEAGEIKLPLHF
TGTGCCAGCAGTAAAGAAGCGGGAGAGATAAAATTACCCCTCCACTTT
>few|.|TRBJ2-3|TRBV10-3
CAISRGTDTQYF
TGTGCCATCAGCCGAGGAACAGATACGCAGTATTTT
>few|.|TRBJ1-1|TRBV7-2
CASSRSVGDAGFF
TGTGCCAGCAGCCGATCGGTCGGGGACGCGGGTTTCTTT
>.|.|TRBJ2-6|TRBV12-5
CASAAPGANVLTF
TGTGCTAGTGCTGCCCCTGGGGCCAACGTCCTGACTTTC
>.|.|TRBJ2-5|TRBV29-1
CSVETQSTQETQYF
TGCAGCGTTGAAACCCAGAGCACACAAGAGACCCAGTACTTC
>.|TRBD2|TRBJ2-2|TRBV7-2
CASSPSGINTGELFF
TGTGCCAGCAGCCCGAGCGGGATTAACACCGGGGAGCTGTTTTTT
>.|TRBD2|TRBJ2-1|TRBV11-2
CASSSRTSGSDEQFF
TGTGCCAGCAGCTCAAGGACTAGCGGGAGCGATGAGCAGTTCTTC
>.|TRBD1|TRBJ1-4|TRBV7-2
CASSPRTGGREKLFF
TGTGCCAGCAGCCCCCGGACAGGGGGGAGGGAAAAACTGTTTTTT
>.|.|TRBJ1-5|TRBV6-1
CASSESRTLSNQPQHF
TGTGCCAGCAGTGAATCAAGGACACTAAGCAATCAGCCCCAGCATTTT
>.|.|TRBJ1-5|TRBV18
CASSPSTINQPQHF
TGTGCCAGCTCACCAAGTACGATCAATCAGCCCCAGCATTTT
>many|TRBD2|TRBJ2-5|TRBV7-2
CASRLGLAGRAETQYF
TGTGCCAGCAGACTCGGACTAGCGGGAAGGGCAGAGACCCAGTACTTC
>few|TRBD1|TRBJ2-2|TRBV12-3/TRBV12-4
CASSPTGGHGELFF
TGTGCCAGCAGTCCTACAGGGGGCCACGGGGAGCTGTTTTTT
>few|.|TRBJ2-2|TRBV4-3
CASSQDRTVRNTGELFF
TGCGCCAGCAGCCAAGATAGGACAGTCAGGAACACCGGGGAGCTGTTTTTT
>.|.|TRBJ2-1|TRBV15
CATSREGAGYNEQFF
TGTGCCACCAGCAGAGAAGGGGCAGGGTACAATGAGCAGTTCTTC
>.|TRBD1|TRBJ1-5|TRBV20-1
CSANTGGNQPQHF
TGCAGTGCTAATACAGGGGGTAATCAGCCCCAGCATTTT
>few|.|TRBJ2-1|TRBV6-5
CASSYSTQVGYEQFF
TGTGCCAGCAGTTACTCGACCCAGGTCGGCTATGAGCAGTTCTTC
>.|.|TRBJ2-1|TRBV11-2
CASSPGTPYNEQFF
TGTGCCAGCAGCCCCGGGACACCTTACAATGAGCAGTTCTTC
>few|.|TRBJ2-4|TRBV15
CATSRDFLSASGAKNIQYF
TGTGCCACCAGCAGAGATTTCCTAAGCGCCTCGGGAGCCAAAAACATTCAGTACTTC
>few|.|TRBJ1-4|TRBV5-5
CASSLGTSRANEKLFF
TGTGCCAGCAGCCTCGGGACCTCGCGGGCTAATGAAAAACTGTTTTTT
>many|.|TRBJ2-1|TRBV6-1
CASSHGTYNEQFF
TGTGCCAGCAGTCATGGGACATACAATGAGCAGTTCTTC
>.|.|TRBJ2-3|TRBV20-1
CSASIPGATDTQYF
TGCAGTGCTAGCATCCCAGGGGCCACAGATACGCAGTATTTT